Each of the 15 T cell receptor beta chains below was sequenced from the same sample in a study of shared T cell receptors in the human thymus. Libraries were prepared by immunoSEQ multiplex PCR; TCRdb keeps only in-frame clonotypes and omits some of them. Altogether 650,000 to 950,000 clones are present, 80% to 90% being singletons, with the ten largest covering around 0.01%. This sample also belongs to another study, concerning human thymus T cells.

Sequences were obtained from thymocytes. The receptors shown here come from a girl under two years old with a congenital heart defect.

This chain joins TRBV9 and TRBJ2-7; 9 bases fit TRBD1. CDR1 SGDLS and CDR2 YYNGEE come from the germline V gene. With V trimmed by 4 bases and J by 1 base, 6 bases remained unmatched. The CDR3 has 15 residues. The DNA for the CDR3 is TGTGCCAGCAGCCCCCGACAGGGGGTGTCCTACGAGCAGTACTTC. It encodes CASSPRQGVSYEQYF. Looking up the rest from reference TRBV9 and TRBJ2-7 gives the full variable domain: DSGVTQTPKHLITATGQRVTLRCSPRSGDLSVYWYQQSLDQGLQFLIQYYNGEERAKGNILERFSAQQFPDLHSELNLSSLELGDSALYFCASSPRQGVSYEQYFGPGTRLTVT.

The chain combines TRBV4-1 with TRBJ1-1, with D possibly matching TRBD1 (5 bases). This CDR3 has 13 amino acids. Trimming removed 0 bases at V and 6 bases at J, with 8 bases between. Germline lookup yields CDR1 MGHRA and CDR2 YSYEKL. CDR3 amino acids: CASSQERGAEAFF. CDR3 coding DNA: TGCGCCAGCAGCCAAGAGCGGGGCGCTGAAGCTTTCTTT.

The chain has TRBV10-2 and TRBJ2-7; perhaps TRBD1 as D (6 bases). Germline CDR1 is WSHSY and CDR2 is SAAADI. The CDR3 is 14 residues long. V was cut by 8 bases and J by 1 base, with 15 bases left in between. The DNA for the CDR3 is TGCGCCAGCCACCGAGGGGGACCTTCCTACGAGCAGTACTTC. Translation: CASHRGGPSYEQYF.

This CDR3 is CASSHPSSGGPGQTQYF. In DNA, the CDR3 is TGTGCCAGCAGCCATCCGTCCAGCGGGGGACCGGGGCAGACCCAGTACTTC. V gene TRBV7-9 combines with J gene TRBJ2-5; the match to TRBD2 covers 8 bases. CDR1 is SEHNR, CDR2 FQNEAQ, per germline (reference sequence). The CDR3 spans 17 residues. Germline trimming cut 5 bases from V and 6 bases from J; bases unmatched to any gene: 17.

The rearrangement uses TRBV6-5 and TRBJ2-7, with a weak D call TRBD2 (5 bases). The V end was cut by 6 bases, the J end by 5 bases, with 14 bases between. Germline V CDR1 and CDR2: MNHEY, SVGAGI. This CDR3 spans 13 amino acids. CDR3 residues: CASSPLGGHEQYF. Written as DNA, the CDR3 is TGTGCCAGCAGCCCCCTGGGCGGGCACGAGCAGTACTTC.

The V and J genes are TRBV7-9 and TRBJ1-4; D is unresolved. The CDR3 consists of 13 residues. Germline CDR1 SEHNR, CDR2 FQNEAQ (reference sequence). The V gene lost 4 bases and the J gene lost 5 bases, with 8 bases spanning the gap. The CDR3, as DNA: TGTGCCAGCAGCTGGGCAGAGAATGAAAAACTGTTTTTT. Translated: CASSWAENEKLFF.

CDR3 protein: CASSEGAVRLAGGPNEQFF. The CDR3, as DNA: TGCGCCAGCAGCGAAGGCGCGGTTCGACTAGCGGGGGGGCCCAATGAGCAGTTCTTC. V usage is TRBV4-1 and J usage is TRBJ2-1; 14 nucleotides align to TRBD2. The germline V gene has CDR1 MGHRA and CDR2 YSYEKL. V shed 5 bases and J 6 bases; nucleotides not matched to a gene: 15. This CDR3 is built from 19 residues.

This chain connects TRBV5-5 to TRBJ1-1; the D is unclear. Germline loops: CDR1 SGHKS, CDR2 YYEKEE (reference sequence). This CDR3 spans 15 amino acids. The ends were cut back, 3 bases at V and 3 bases at J, with 15 bases in the middle. The CDR3 DNA reads TGTGCCAGCAGCTCCCTGACACCGGTTTACACTGAAGCTTTCTTT. Amino acid sequence: CASSSLTPVYTEAFF.

The CDR3 DNA reads TGTGCCAGCAGCCTACCCTGGACAGGGGGCGATGGCTACACCTTC. It is translated as CASSLPWTGGDGYTF. The chain carries TRBV7-2 and TRBJ1-2; TRBD1 matches 11 bases. This CDR3 contains 15 residues. CDR1 SGHTA and CDR2 FQGNSA come from the germline V gene. J lost 6 bases, V lost 5 bases, and 8 bases had no gene match.

The V call is TRBV15, the J call TRBJ2-3, with D maybe TRBD2 (7 bases). Germline lookup yields CDR1 LNHNV and CDR2 YYDKDF (reference sequence). Trimming took off 5 bases at V and 4 bases at J, with 25 bases between the two ends. CDR3 length equals 18 residues. The CDR3 nucleotides read TGTGCCACCAGCGGAGGACACCAAGGCGGGGGCCGGGCAGATACGCAGTATTTT. The encoded protein is CATSGGHQGGGRADTQYF.

This rearrangement joins TRBV30 to TRBJ2-6; no clear D. Looked up from germline, CDR1 is GTSNPN and CDR2 is SVGIG (reference sequence). Trimming cost V 1 base and J 0 bases, with 7 bases left between them. This CDR3 region has 15 residues. CDR3 sequence (DNA): TGTGCCTGGAGTGCAGAGGCCTCTGGGGCCAACGTCCTGACTTTC. It translates to CAWSAEASGANVLTF.

The chain joins TRBV10-2 to TRBJ1-3; D is undetermined. CDR1 is WSHSY and CDR2 is SAAADI in the germline V gene. The CDR3 has 15 amino acids. The V end lost 4 bases, the J end lost 0 bases, and 10 bases lay between the germline ends. The CDR3 region has the DNA TGCGCCAGCAGTGGTTTCGAGAGCTCTGGAAACACCATATATTTT. Protein product: CASSGFESSGNTIYF.

This chain connects TRBV7-6 to TRBJ1-1, with 9 bases lining up with TRBD1. The trim removed 5 bases at V and 7 bases at J, leaving 8 bases unmatched. CDR1 SGHVS and CDR2 FNYEAQ come from the germline V gene. The CDR3 runs 14 residues. The CDR3 DNA is TGTGCCAGCAGCCCCCAAAGGGACAGGGTTGAAGCTTTCTTT. It specifies CASSPQRDRVEAFF.

The J gene is TRBJ2-7, the V gene TRBV18; D ambiguous. This CDR3 comprises 16 residues. CDR1 and CDR2 from the germline V gene are KGHSH and LQKENI. The germline V and J ends were trimmed by 0 bases and 4 bases, with 16 bases remaining between them. DNA for the CDR3: TGTGCCAGCTCACCACCGGGCTTGCAGGTTACATACGAGCAGTACTTC. It yields the protein CASSPPGLQVTYEQYF.

The chain has TRBV19 and TRBJ1-1; 9 bases line up with TRBD1. V was clipped by 10 bases and J by 0 bases; unmatched bases: 24. Germline assignment: CDR1 LNHDA and CDR2 SQIVND (reference sequence). CDR3 size: 20 residues. The CDR3 nucleotides read TGTGCCACCAGAAGTTGGAGACCCGACAGGGGGTTGAGAATGAACACTGAAGCTTTCTTT. Amino acids: CATRSWRPDRGLRMNTEAFF.